A selection of T cell receptor beta chains follows, all from one sample in a study of regulatory T cells in long-lasting Graves disease. Each CDR3 protein is one row after TCRdb ran MiXCR on the multiplex PCR reads. This sample carries some 560,000 distinct CDR3 sequences, around 16% of them seen once, and the ten largest clones take 25%. The same sample was also studied in work on T cells in Graves' hyperthyroidism and ophthalmopathy.

The sequencing here drew on peripheral blood mononuclear cells (PBMCs), taken at new diagnosis, from a patient treated with antithyroid drugs. Source of these receptors: a woman aged 40-65 years with Graves disease. Each CDR3 is given with its conserved first and last residue. The D gene is left open where the match is weak. Clone size is given for some rows only: seen once, a few or many times, or a class if the clone is expanded.

>.|TRBJ2-1|many|TRBV5-5
TGTGCCAGCAGTTCCGGGACTGGCTCATACAATGAGCAGTTCTTC
CASSSGTGSYNEQFF
>TRBD1|TRBJ1-2|many|TRBV3-1
TGTGCCAGCAGCCAGGAGGACAGGGGGCATGGCTACACCTTC
CASSQEDRGHGYTF
>.|TRBJ1-1|.|TRBV7-2
TGTGCCAGCAGCTTAGCACCGAATGATGAAGCTTTCTTT
CASSLAPNDEAFF
>.|TRBJ1-5|.|TRBV6-1
TGTGCCAGCAGTACCCACAAGGCTAATCAGCCCCAGCATTTT
CASSTHKANQPQHF
>TRBD1|TRBJ1-5|.|TRBV2
TGTGCCAGCTCAGGGGGCTACGGTCAGCCCCAGCATTTT
CASSGGYGQPQHF
>TRBD2|TRBJ2-5|few|TRBV7-9
TGTGCCAACAGCTTTGAGCGGGGTATGGTTGGAGAGACCCAGTACTTC
CANSFERGMVGETQYF
>TRBD1|TRBJ1-4|many|TRBV6-5
TGTGCCAGCAGTTATTCCGACAGGGGGAACGAAAAACTGTTTTTT
CASSYSDRGNEKLFF
>TRBD2|TRBJ2-1|many|TRBV29-1
TGCAGCGTTGAAAGGGTAGCGGGGGCGGGGGAGCAGTTCTTC
CSVERVAGAGEQFF
>.|TRBJ1-6|.|TRBV7-9
TGTGCCAGCAGCTTAGCGGGGAATAATTCACCCCTCCACTTT
CASSLAGNNSPLHF
>.|TRBJ2-2|.|TRBV9
TGTGCCAGCAGCGTACGCCCCCTGAACACCGGGGAGCTGTTTTTT
CASSVRPLNTGELFF
>TRBD1|TRBJ2-5|.|TRBV4-1
TGCGCCAGCAGCCTTGACGGGACAGGGGGGAGAGAGACCCAGTACTTC
CASSLDGTGGRETQYF
>.|TRBJ2-7|many|TRBV12-3/TRBV12-4
TGTGCCAGCAGTTTAAGTCCCTACGAGCAGTACTTC
CASSLSPYEQYF
>TRBD1|TRBJ1-2|few|TRBV7-3
TGTGCCAGCAGCGCCGGGACAGGGAGTTTTGGCTACACCTTC
CASSAGTGSFGYTF
>.|TRBJ2-3|many|TRBV13
TGTGCCAGCTCAAGAACGGGAGATACGCAGTATTTT
CASSRTGDTQYF
>.|TRBJ1-5|few|TRBV6-1
TGTGCCAGCAGTGGCCGCCCGCAGCGGTCAGCCAACTACTATAGCAATCAGCCCCAGCATTTT
CASSGRPQRSANYYSNQPQHF
>.|TRBJ2-1|many|TRBV12-3/TRBV12-4
TGTGCCAGCAGAAGGGACGGGGACAATGAGCAGTTCTTC
CASRRDGDNEQFF
>TRBD1|TRBJ2-1|many|TRBV5-6
TGTGCCAGCAGTTACCTGGACAGGGTCAATGAGCAGTTCTTC
CASSYLDRVNEQFF
>TRBD2|TRBJ2-5|many|TRBV7-9
TGTGCCAGTACCGGGACTAACGATGAGACCCAGTACTTC
CASTGTNDETQYF
>TRBD1|TRBJ1-5|many|TRBV28
TGTGCCAGCAGTTGGGGACAGGGGGTTAATCAGCCCCAGCATTTT
CASSWGQGVNQPQHF
>.|TRBJ1-2|few|TRBV6-2/TRBV6-3
TGTGCCAGCAGTTACCCCACCATGTGGGGGGGTGTGGGCTACACCTTC
CASSYPTMWGGVGYTF
>.|TRBJ1-1|.|TRBV5-1
TGCGCCAGCAGCTTGGGGACGTTTATGAACACTGAAGCTTTCTTT
CASSLGTFMNTEAFF
>.|TRBJ2-1|few|TRBV2
TGTGCCAGCAGTGATGGAGGGGGCTTTTCCTACAATGAGCAGTTCTTC
CASSDGGGFSYNEQFF
>.|TRBJ2-7|.|TRBV2
TGTGCCAGCAGTGAAGCGCTTCGAGACGGGGGGCCGTTGTACGACGAGCAGTACTTC
CASSEALRDGGPLYDEQYF
>TRBD2|TRBJ2-1|once|TRBV27
TGTGCCAGCAGTTTAGTCTACGGGGGGGCCTCAAGCAATGAGCAGTTCTTC
CASSLVYGGASSNEQFF
>.|TRBJ2-5|.|TRBV29-1
TGCAGCGTTGAGTTTCCGGGGAGCCAAGAGACCCAGTACTTC
CSVEFPGSQETQYF
>.|TRBJ1-6|few|TRBV19
TGTGCCAGTAGTATCGGGTGGAATTCACCCCTCCACTTT
CASSIGWNSPLHF